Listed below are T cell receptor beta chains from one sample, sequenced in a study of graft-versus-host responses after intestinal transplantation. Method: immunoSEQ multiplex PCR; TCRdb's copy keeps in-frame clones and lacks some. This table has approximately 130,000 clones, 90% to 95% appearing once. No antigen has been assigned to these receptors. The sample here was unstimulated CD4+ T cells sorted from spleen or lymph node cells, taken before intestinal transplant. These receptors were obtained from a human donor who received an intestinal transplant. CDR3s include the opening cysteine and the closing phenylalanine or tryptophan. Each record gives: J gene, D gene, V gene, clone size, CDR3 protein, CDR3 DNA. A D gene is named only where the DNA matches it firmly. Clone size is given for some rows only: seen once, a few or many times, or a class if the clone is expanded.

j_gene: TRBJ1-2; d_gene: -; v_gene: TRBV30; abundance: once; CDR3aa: CAWNGYTF; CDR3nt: TGTGCCTGGAATGGCTACACCTTC
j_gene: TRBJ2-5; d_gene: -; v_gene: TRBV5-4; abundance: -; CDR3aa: CASSLQETQYF; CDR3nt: TGTGCCAGCAGCCTACAAGAGACCCAGTACTTC
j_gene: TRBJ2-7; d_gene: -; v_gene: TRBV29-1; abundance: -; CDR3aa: CSAGLAGRPYEQYF; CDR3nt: TGCAGCGCCGGACTCGCGGGGAGGCCCTACGAGCAGTACTTC
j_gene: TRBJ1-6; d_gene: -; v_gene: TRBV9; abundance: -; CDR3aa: CASSVGLGGNSPLHF; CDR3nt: TGTGCCAGCAGCGTAGGCTTGGGGGGTAATTCACCCCTCCACTTT
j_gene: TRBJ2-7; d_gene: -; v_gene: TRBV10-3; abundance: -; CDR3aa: CAISERGDRPLSYEQYF; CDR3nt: TGTGCCATCAGTGAGCGGGGGGACAGGCCGCTCTCCTACGAGCAGTACTTC
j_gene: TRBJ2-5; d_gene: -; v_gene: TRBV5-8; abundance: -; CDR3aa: CASSFSPGRETQYF; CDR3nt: TGTGCCAGCAGCTTCAGTCCGGGACGCGAGACCCAGTACTTC
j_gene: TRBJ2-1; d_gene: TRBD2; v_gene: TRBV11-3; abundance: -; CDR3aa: CASTHSVQGGSSYNEQFF; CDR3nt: TGTGCCAGCACACACTCGGTGCAGGGCGGGAGCTCCTACAATGAGCAGTTCTTC
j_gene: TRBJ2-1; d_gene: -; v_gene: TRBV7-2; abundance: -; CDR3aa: CASSFDSQSYNEQFF; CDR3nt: TGTGCCAGCAGCTTCGACAGTCAGTCCTACAATGAGCAGTTCTTC
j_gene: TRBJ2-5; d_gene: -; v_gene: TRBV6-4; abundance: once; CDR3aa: CASSDSFGETQYF; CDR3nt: TGTGCCAGCAGTGACTCTTTCGGAGAGACCCAGTACTTC
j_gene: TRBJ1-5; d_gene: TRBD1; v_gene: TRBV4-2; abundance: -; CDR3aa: CASSQGDRGNQPQHF; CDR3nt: TGTGCCAGCAGCCAAGGAGACAGGGGGAATCAGCCCCAGCATTTT
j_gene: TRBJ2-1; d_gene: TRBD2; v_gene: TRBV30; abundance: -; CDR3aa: CAWSSGGPYNEQFF; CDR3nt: TGTGCCTGGAGTTCGGGGGGGCCCTACAATGAGCAGTTCTTC
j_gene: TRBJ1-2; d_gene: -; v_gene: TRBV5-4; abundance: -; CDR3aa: CASSFKGDYGYTF; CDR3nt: TGTGCCAGCAGCTTCAAGGGGGACTATGGCTACACCTTC
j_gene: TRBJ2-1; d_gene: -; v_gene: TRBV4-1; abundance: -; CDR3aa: CASSQVKREQFF; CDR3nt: TGCGCCAGCAGCCAAGTAAAAAGGGAGCAGTTCTTC
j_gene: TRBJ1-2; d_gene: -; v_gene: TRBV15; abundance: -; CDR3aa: CATSRERGTNYGYTF; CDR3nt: TGTGCCACCAGCAGAGAGAGGGGGACTAACTATGGCTACACCTTC
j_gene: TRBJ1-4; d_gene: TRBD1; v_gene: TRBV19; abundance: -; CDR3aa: CASSTLQGREKLFF; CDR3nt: TGTGCCAGTAGTACACTACAGGGGCGGGAAAAACTGTTTTTT
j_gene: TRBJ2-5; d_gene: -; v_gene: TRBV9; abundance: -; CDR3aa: CASSVADGVFETQYF; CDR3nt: TGTGCCAGCAGCGTAGCTGATGGGGTTTTCGAGACCCAGTACTTC
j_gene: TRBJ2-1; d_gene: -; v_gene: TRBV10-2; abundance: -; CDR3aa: CASMSRSYNEQFF; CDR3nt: TGCGCCAGCATGTCCAGATCCTACAATGAGCAGTTCTTC
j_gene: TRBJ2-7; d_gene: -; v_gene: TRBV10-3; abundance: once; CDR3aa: CAISGGTGTYEQYF; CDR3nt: TGTGCCATCAGTGGGGGCACTGGAACGTACGAGCAGTACTTC
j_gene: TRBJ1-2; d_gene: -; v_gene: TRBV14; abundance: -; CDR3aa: CASSQDRERYTF; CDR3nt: TGTGCCAGCAGCCAAGACAGGGAACGCTACACCTTC
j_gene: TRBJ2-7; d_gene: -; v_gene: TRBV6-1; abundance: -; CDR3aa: CASRKGTVAYEQYF; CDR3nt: TGTGCCAGCAGGAAAGGGACGGTCGCCTACGAGCAGTACTTC
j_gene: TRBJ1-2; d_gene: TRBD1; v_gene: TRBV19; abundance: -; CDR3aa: CASSAGTGEDGYTF; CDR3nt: TGTGCCAGTAGTGCCGGGACAGGGGAGGATGGCTACACCTTC
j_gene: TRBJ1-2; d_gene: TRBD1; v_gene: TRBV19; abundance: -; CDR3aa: CAVRDRDRVGYGYTF; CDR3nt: TGTGCTGTGAGGGACAGGGATAGGGTGGGGTATGGCTACACCTTC
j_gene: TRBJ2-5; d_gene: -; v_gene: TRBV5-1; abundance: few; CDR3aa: CASGGGTRQETQYF; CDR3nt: TGCGCCAGCGGGGGCGGAACCCGACAAGAGACCCAGTACTTC
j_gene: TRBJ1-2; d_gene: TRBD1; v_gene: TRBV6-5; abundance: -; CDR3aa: CASSSGQGEGDGYTF; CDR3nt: TGTGCCAGCAGTTCCGGACAGGGAGAGGGCGATGGCTACACCTTC
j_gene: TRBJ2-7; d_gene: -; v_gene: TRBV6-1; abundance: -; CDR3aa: CASTGPHLGTYEQYF; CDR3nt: TGTGCCAGCACAGGTCCCCACCTTGGCACCTACGAGCAGTACTTC
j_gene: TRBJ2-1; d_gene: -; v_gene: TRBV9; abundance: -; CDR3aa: CASSLGSDNEQFF; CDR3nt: TGTGCCAGCAGCCTTGGGAGCGACAATGAGCAGTTCTTC
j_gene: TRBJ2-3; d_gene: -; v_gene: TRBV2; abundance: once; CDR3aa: CASSVVHSTDTQYF; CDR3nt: TGTGCCAGCAGTGTGGTCCATAGCACAGATACGCAGTATTTT
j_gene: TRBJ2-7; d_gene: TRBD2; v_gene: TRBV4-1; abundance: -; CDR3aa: CASSHGLAGGYEQYF; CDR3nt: TGCGCCAGCAGCCATGGACTAGCGGGGGGCTACGAGCAGTACTTC
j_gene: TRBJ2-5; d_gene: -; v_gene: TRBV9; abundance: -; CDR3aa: CASSAPAGGQETQYF; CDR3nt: TGTGCCAGCAGCGCCCCGGCCGGGGGTCAAGAGACCCAGTACTTC
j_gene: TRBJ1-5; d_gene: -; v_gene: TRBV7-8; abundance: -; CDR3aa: CAVGYNQPQHF; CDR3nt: TGTGCCGTTGGGTACAATCAGCCCCAGCATTTT
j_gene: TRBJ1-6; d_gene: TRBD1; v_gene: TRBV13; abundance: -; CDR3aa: CASAPKDRDYNSPLHF; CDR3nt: TGTGCCAGCGCCCCCAAGGACAGGGACTATAATTCACCCCTCCACTTT
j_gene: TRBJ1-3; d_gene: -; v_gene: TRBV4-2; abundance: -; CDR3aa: CASSQVQKSGNTIYF; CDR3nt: TGTGCCAGCAGCCAAGTGCAGAAATCTGGAAACACCATATATTTT
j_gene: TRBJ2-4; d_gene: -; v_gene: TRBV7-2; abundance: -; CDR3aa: CASSFSVAKNIQYF; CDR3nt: TGTGCCAGCAGCTTTAGCGTAGCCAAAAACATTCAGTACTTC
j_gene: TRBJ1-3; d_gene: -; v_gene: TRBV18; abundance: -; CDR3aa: CASSTRGLSGNTIYF; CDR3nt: TGTGCCAGCTCAACCAGGGGCCTCTCTGGAAACACCATATATTTT
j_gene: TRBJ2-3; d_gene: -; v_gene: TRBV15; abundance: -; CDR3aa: CATTQGRGHTDTQYF; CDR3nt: TGTGCCACCACCCAGGGGAGGGGCCACACAGATACGCAGTATTTT
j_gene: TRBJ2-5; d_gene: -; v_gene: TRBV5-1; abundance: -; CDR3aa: CASSLVPDQETQYF; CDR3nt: TGCGCCAGCAGCTTGGTTCCGGACCAAGAGACCCAGTACTTC
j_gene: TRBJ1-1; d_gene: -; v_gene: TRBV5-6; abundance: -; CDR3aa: CASSSLTGLVTEAFF; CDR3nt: TGTGCCAGCAGCTCCTTAACGGGCTTGGTTACTGAAGCTTTCTTT